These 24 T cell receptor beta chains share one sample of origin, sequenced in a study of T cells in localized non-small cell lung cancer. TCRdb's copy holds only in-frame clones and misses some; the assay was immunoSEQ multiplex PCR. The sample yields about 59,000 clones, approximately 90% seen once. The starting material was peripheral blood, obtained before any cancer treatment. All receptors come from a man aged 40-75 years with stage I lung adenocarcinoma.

The CDR3 sequence is CASSPGRELFF. CDR3 coding DNA: TGTGCCAGCAGCCCTGGCCGGGAGCTGTTTTTT. The chain couples TRBV28 to TRBJ2-2, with D unclear. The CDR3 is made up of 11 amino acids. Trimming removed 6 bases from V and 9 bases from J, with 8 bases in between. Germline V CDR1 and CDR2: MDHEN, SYDVKM.

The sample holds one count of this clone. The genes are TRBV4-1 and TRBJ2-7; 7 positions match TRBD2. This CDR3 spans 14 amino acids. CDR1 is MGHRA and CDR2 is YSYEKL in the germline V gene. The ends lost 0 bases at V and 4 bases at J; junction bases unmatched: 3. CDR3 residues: CASSQESGGYEQYF. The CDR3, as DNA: TGCGCCAGCAGCCAAGAGTCGGGGGGTTACGAGCAGTACTTC.

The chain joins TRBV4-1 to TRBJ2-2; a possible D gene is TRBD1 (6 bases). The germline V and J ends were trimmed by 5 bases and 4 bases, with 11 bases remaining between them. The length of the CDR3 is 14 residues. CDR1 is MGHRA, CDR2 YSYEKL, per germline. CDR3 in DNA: TGCGCCAGCAGCACCCTAGGGGGCACCGGGGAGCTGTTTTTT. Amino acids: CASSTLGGTGELFF.

CDR3 loop: CASSQGRGPNTGELFF. In nucleotides, the CDR3 is TGTGCCAGCAGCCAAGGGCGGGGGCCGAACACCGGGGAGCTGTTTTTT. This chain links TRBV14 with TRBJ2-2; possible D gene TRBD2, 7 bases. This CDR3 is built from 16 residues. Trimming stripped 1 base from V and 0 bases from J, with 9 bases between. Germline CDR1 reads SGHDN; CDR2 reads FVKESK. Full variable domain (rest looked up from reference TRBV14 and TRBJ2-2): EAGVTQFPSHSVIEKGQTVTLRCDPISGHDNLYWYRRVMGKEIKFLLHFVKESKQDESGMPNNRFLAERTGGTYSTLKVQPAELEDSGVYFCASSQGRGPNTGELFFGEGSRLTVL.

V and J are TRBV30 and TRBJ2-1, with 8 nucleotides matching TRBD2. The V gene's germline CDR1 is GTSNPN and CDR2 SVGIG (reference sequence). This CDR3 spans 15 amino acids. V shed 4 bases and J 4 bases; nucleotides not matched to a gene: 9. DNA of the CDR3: TGTGCCTGGACCAAGGTGGGACTAGGATACAATGAGCAGTTCTTC. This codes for CAWTKVGLGYNEQFF.

CDR3 in amino acids: CASRKGGVLAKNIQYF. The CDR3, as DNA: TGTGCCAGCAGGAAGGGGGGGGTCCTAGCCAAAAACATTCAGTACTTC. The chain has TRBV27 and TRBJ2-4, with a weak D call TRBD2 (7 bases). This CDR3 is 16 amino acids long. CDR1 MNHEY and CDR2 SMNVEV come from the germline V gene (reference sequence). The germline V and J ends were trimmed by 6 bases and 0 bases, with 15 bases remaining between them.

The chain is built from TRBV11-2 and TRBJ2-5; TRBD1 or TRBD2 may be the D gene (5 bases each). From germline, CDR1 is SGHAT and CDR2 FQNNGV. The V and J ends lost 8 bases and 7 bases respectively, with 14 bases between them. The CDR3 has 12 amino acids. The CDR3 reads CASSRDRGTQYF. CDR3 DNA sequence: TGTGCCAGCTCGAGGGATAGGGGGACCCAGTACTTC.

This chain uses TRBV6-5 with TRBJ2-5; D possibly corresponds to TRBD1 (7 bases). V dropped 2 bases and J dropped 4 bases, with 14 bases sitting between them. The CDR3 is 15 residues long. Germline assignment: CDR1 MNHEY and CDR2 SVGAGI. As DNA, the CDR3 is TGTGCCAGCAGTTACGGAGGGGGCGCGGGAGAGACCCAGTACTTC. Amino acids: CASSYGGGAGETQYF.

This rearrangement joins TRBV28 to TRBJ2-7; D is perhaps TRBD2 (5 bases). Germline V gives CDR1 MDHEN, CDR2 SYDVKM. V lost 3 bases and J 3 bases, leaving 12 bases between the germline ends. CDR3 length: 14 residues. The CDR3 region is CASSFSAGFYEQYF. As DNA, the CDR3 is TGTGCCAGCAGTTTTAGCGCCGGATTCTACGAGCAGTACTTC.

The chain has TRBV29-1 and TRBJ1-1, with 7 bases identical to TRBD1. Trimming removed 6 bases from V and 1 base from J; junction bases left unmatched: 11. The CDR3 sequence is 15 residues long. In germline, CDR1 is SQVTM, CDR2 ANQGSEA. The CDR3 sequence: CSVRTGDNWNTEAFF. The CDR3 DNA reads TGCAGCGTCCGTACAGGGGACAATTGGAACACTGAAGCTTTCTTT. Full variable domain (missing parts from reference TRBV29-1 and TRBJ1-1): SAVISQKPSRDICQRGTSLTIQCQVDSQVTMMFWYRQQPGQSLTLIATANQGSEATYESGFVIDKFPISRPNLTFSTLTVSNMSPEDSSIYLCSVRTGDNWNTEAFFGQGTRLTVV.

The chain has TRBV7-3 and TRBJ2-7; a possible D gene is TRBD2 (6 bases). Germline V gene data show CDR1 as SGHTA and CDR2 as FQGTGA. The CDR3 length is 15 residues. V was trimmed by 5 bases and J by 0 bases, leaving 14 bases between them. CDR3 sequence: CASSPQGGASYEQYF. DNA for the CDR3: TGTGCCAGCAGCCCCCAAGGAGGGGCCTCCTACGAGCAGTACTTC.

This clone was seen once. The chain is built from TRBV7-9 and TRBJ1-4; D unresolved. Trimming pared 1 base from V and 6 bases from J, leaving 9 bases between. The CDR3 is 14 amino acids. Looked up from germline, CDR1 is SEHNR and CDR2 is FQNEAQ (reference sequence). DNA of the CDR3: TGTGCCAGCAGCTTAGGAGGTTCGGATGAAAAACTGTTTTTT. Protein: CASSLGGSDEKLFF.

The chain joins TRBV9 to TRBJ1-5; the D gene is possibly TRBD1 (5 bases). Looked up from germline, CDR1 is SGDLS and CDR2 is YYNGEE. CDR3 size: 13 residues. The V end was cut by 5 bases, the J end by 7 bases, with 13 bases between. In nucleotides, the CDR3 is TGTGCCAGCAGTAGAGGTGGGGGACAGCCCCAGCATTTT. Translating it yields CASSRGGGQPQHF. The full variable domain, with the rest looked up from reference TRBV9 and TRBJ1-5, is DSGVTQTPKHLITATGQRVTLRCSPRSGDLSVYWYQQSLDQGLQFLIQYYNGEERAKGNILERFSAQQFPDLHSELNLSSLELGDSALYFCASSRGGGQPQHFGDGTRLSIL.

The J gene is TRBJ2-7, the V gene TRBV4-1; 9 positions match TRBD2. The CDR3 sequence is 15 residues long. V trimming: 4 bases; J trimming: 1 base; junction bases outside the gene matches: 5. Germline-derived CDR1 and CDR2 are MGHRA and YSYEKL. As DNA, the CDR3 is TGCGCCAGCAGCCCCCTAGCGGGACCATCCTACGAGCAGTACTTC. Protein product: CASSPLAGPSYEQYF.

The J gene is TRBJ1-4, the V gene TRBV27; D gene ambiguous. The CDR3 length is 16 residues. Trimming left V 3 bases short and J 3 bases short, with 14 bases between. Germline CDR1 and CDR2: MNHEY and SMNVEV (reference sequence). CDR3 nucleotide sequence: TGTGCCAGCAGTTTTGCAGTAGTTAAGGCTAATGAAAAACTGTTTTTT. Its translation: CASSFAVVKANEKLFF.

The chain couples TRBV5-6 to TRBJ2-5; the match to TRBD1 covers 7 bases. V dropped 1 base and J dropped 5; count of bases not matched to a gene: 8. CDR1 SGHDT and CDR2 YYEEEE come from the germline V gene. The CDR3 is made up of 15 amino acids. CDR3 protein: CASSLRGPRSETQYF. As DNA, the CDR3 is TGTGCCAGCAGCTTGAGGGGGCCCCGCTCGGAGACCCAGTACTTC. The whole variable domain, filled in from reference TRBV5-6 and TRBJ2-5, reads DAGVTQSPTHLIKTRGQQVTLRCSPKSGHDTVSWYQQALGQGPQFIFQYYEEEERQRGNFPDRFSGHQFPNYSSELNVNALLLGDSALYLCASSLRGPRSETQYFGPGTRLLVL.

The CDR3 is CASSPTGALGNSYEQYF. The CDR3 DNA follows: TGTGCCAGCAGCCCAACAGGGGCACTAGGAAACTCCTACGAGCAGTACTTC. The rearrangement joins TRBV27 to TRBJ2-7, with TRBD1 matching 7 bases. The CDR3 runs to 17 residues. Trimming cost V 6 bases and J 0 bases; bases outside gene matches: 14. CDR1 MNHEY and CDR2 SMNVEV come from the germline V gene (reference sequence).

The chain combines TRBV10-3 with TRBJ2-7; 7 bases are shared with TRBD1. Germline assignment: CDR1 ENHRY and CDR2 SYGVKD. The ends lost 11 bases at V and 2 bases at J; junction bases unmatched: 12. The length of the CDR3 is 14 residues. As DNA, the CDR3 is TGTGCCGTACGACCACAGGGGCCGACCTACGAGCAGTACTTC. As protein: CAVRPQGPTYEQYF.

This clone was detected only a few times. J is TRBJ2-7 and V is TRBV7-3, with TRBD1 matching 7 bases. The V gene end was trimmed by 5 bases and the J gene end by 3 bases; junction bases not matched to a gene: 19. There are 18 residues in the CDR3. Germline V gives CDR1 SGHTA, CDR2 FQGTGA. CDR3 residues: CASSPNQPSRTGSYEQYF. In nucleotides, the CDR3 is TGTGCCAGCAGCCCGAACCAACCCTCCCGGACAGGCAGCTACGAGCAGTACTTC.

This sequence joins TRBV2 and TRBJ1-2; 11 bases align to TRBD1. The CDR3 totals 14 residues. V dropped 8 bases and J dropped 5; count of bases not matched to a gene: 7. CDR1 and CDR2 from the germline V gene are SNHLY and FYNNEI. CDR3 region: CASGQGAAGYGYTF. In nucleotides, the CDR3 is TGTGCCAGCGGACAGGGGGCGGCGGGATATGGCTACACCTTC.

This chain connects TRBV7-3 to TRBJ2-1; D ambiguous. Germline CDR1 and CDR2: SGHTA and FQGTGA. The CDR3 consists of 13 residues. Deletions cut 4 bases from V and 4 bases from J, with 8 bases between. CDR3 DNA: TGTGCCAGCAGCTCCGGCCAATACAATGAGCAGTTCTTC. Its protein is CASSSGQYNEQFF.

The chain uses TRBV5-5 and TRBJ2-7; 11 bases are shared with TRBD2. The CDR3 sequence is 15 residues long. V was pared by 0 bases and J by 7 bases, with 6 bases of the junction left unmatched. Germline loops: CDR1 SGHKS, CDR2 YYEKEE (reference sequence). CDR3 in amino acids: CASSLGLAGLGEQYF. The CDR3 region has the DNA TGTGCCAGCAGCTTGGGACTAGCGGGATTGGGTGAGCAGTACTTC.

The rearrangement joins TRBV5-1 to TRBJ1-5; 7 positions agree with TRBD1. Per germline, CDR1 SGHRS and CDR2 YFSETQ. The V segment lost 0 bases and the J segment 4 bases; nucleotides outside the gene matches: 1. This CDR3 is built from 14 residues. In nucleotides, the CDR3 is TGCGCCAGCAGCTTGGCGACAGGGAATCAGCCCCAGCATTTT. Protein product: CASSLATGNQPQHF.

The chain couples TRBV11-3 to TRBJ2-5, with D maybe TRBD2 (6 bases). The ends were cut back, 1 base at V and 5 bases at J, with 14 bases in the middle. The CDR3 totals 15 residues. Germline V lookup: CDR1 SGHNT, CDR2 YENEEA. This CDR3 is CASSLGQGGGETQYF. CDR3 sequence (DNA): TGTGCCAGCAGCTTAGGTCAGGGTGGAGGGGAGACCCAGTACTTC.